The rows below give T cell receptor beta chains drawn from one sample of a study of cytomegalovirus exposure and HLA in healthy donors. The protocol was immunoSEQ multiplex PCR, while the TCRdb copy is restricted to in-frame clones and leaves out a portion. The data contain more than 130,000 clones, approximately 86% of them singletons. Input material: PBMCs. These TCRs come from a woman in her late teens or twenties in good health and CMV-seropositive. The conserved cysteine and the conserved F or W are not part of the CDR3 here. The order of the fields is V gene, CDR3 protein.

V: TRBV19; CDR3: ASRPGLLNTEAF
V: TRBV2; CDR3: ASSATSGEQETQY
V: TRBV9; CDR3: ASSSPGTGFTGELF
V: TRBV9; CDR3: ASSATDSYEQY
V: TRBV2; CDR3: ATLGDRVNYGYT
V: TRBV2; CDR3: ASKLAGSTGELF
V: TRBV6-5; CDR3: ASRPGTTGETQY
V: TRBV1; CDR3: TSSPREPSGVQETQY
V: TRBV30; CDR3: AWTRGPNQPQH
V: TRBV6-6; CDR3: ASSYSQGNEQF
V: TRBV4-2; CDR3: ASSERDRGYEQY
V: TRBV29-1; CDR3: SVEGLDSGVYEQY
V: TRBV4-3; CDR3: ASSQDQRGGYQPQH
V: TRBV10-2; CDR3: ASPSGTHYSEQF
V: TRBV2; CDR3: ASNAGPYGYT
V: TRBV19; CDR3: ASSIYNQPQH
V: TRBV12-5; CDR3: ASGFSGGAEAF
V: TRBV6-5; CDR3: ASSYSIQGGNGYT
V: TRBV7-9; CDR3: ASSLAGGPLH
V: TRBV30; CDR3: AWSVSRTGAGTGELF
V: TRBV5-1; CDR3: ASSLDYGSAGELF
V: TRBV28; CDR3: ASSPGGARSPLH
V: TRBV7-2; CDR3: ASSRITGAHGNTIY
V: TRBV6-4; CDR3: ASRATGRGTGELF
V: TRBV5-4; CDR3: ASSSSGGRNEQY
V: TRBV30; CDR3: AWSRGTMNQPQH
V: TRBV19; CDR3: ASSLQGFGELF
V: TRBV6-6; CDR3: ASSYYEQGEAF
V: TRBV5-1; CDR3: ASSYGQPNTEAF
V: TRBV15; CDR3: ATSRDIADTDTQY
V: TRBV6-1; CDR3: ASSDRDSQSGYT
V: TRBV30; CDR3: AWAPLAVQETQY
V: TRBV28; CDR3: ASRPLRGSGGSETQY
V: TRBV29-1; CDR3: SGWTGSSYNEQF
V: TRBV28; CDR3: ASSFPRIGTEAF
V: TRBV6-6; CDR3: ASGGVRGNQPQH
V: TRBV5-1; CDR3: ASSLTPGNEQF
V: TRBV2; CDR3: ASSEAGGGAF
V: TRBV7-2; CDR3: ASSLGGVFLRGTQY
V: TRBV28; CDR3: ASSLAGPYEQY
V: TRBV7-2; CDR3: ASSLALRYTGELF
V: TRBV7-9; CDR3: ASSLEVTGGKGYT
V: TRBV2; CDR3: ASGSQLNTEAF
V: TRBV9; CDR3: ASSARPGLETQY
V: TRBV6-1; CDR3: ASNRDRTSYNEQF
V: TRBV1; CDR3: TSSQGYQSARGLLYEQY
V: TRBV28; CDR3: ASVGTSFWAF
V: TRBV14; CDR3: ASSQVSLRSSPNTEAF
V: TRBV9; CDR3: ASSGRSGTVKDEQY
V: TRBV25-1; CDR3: ASSDPPVDTQY
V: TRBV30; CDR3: AWSSTRATGTNSYNEQF
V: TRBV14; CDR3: ASSHRGRGSSYEQY
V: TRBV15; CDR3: ATSWTGDGYT
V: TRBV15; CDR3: ATSSRSGIRLYEQF
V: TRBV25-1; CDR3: ASSWGHSNEKLF
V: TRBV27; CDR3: ASSEQVNQPQH
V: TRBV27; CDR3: ASSRTGANEKLF